These 7 T cell receptor beta chains were all obtained from the same sample, sequenced in a study of STAT5B mutations in CD4+ large granular lymphocyte leukemia. Only in-frame clones appear in the TCRdb table, and some are missing; sequencing was by immunoSEQ multiplex PCR. Here the sample spans about 33,000 clones, around 74% being singletons. Material for sequencing was CD4+ T cells from blood buffy coats. The receptor source for this set is a human donor in good health.

This clone has a handful of counts. The chain recombines TRBV19 with TRBJ2-5; D is unclear. The germline V and J ends were trimmed by 5 bases and 2 bases, with 12 bases remaining between them. The CDR3 totals 14 residues. The germline V gene encodes CDR1 LNHDA and CDR2 SQIVND (reference sequence). The CDR3 protein is CASSVFLGQETQYF. The CDR3, as DNA: TGTGCCAGTAGTGTGTTCTTGGGGCAAGAGACCCAGTACTTC.

The chain uses TRBV11-2 and TRBJ2-6, with D unclear. The CDR3 runs to 16 residues. Trimming removed 3 bases at V and 4 bases at J, with 13 bases between. CDR1 and CDR2 (germline): SGHAT, FQNNGV. CDR3 nucleotide sequence: TGTGCCAGCAGCTTTTTTGGGTTGGGGGGGGCCAACGTCCTGACTTTC. This translates into CASSFFGLGGANVLTF.

The chain carries TRBV11-3 and TRBJ2-5, with D uncertain. CDR3 size: 14 residues. The V end was cut by 4 bases, the J end by 4 bases, with 13 bases between. The V gene's germline CDR1 is SGHNT and CDR2 YENEEA. CDR3 protein: CASSSDPRTETQYF. The CDR3 coding sequence is TGTGCCAGCAGCTCGGACCCAAGGACAGAGACCCAGTACTTC. Based on the CDR3 plus reference TRBV11-3 and TRBJ2-5, the full variable domain is EAGVVQSPRYKIIEKKQPVAFWCNPISGHNTLYWYLQNLGQGPELLIRYENEEAVDDSQLPKDRFSAERLKGVDSTLKIQPAELGDSAVYLCASSSDPRTETQYFGPGTRLLVL.

This rearrangement joins TRBV5-1 to TRBJ2-7; 11 bases fit TRBD1. Germline V CDR1 and CDR2: SGHRS, YFSETQ. Losses at the gene ends were 2 bases for V and 6 bases for J; bases not matched to a gene: 7. The CDR3 length is 15 residues. The CDR3 DNA follows: TGCGCCAGCAGCTTTGGGGGACAGGGGGTTGGCGAGCAGTACTTC. It specifies CASSFGGQGVGEQYF.

In this sample, this clone turned up a few times. The chain joins TRBV18 to TRBJ1-5; 7 positions match TRBD1. CDR3 length equals 14 residues. V lost 2 bases, J lost 7 bases, and 5 bases stayed unmatched. CDR1 and CDR2 from the germline V gene are KGHSH and LQKENI. The CDR3 nucleotides are TGTGCCAGCTCACCATGGGACAGAGGACAGCCCCAGCATTTT. Protein: CASSPWDRGQPQHF.

The chain uses TRBV11-3 and TRBJ2-7; TRBD1 might be the D (5 bases). CDR3 size: 14 residues. Germline CDR1 is SGHNT and CDR2 is YENEEA. Deletions cut 2 bases from V and 6 bases from J, with 14 bases between. The CDR3 spells CASSLYGPQGEQYF. The CDR3 DNA follows: TGTGCCAGCAGCTTATACGGTCCCCAGGGCGAGCAGTACTTC.

The CDR3 sequence: CAWSVVGNEQFF. The CDR3 DNA is TGTGCCTGGAGTGTAGTCGGCAATGAGCAGTTCTTC. This chain uses TRBV30 with TRBJ2-1; D remains ambiguous. The CDR3 length is 12 residues. Trimming cost V 0 bases and J 6 bases, with 6 bases left between them. Germline CDR1 reads GTSNPN; CDR2 reads SVGIG (reference sequence).